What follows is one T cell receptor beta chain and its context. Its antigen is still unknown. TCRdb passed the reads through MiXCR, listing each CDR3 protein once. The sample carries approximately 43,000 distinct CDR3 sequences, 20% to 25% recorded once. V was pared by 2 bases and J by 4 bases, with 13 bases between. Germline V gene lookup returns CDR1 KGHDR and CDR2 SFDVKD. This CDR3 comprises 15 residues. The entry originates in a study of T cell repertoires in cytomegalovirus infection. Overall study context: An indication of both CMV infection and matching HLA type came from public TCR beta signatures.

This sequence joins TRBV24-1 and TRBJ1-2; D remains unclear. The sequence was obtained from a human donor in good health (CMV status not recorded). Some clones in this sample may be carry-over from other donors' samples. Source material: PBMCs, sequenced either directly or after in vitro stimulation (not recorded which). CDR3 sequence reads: CATSDSQALAYGYTF. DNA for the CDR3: TGTGCCACCAGTGATTCCCAGGCCTTGGCCTATGGCTACACCTTC.